Listed below are T cell receptor beta chains from one sample, sequenced in a study of T cell responses to AZD1222 COVID-19 vaccine. Sequencing used immunoSEQ multiplex PCR; TCRdb keeps in-frame clones, though not all of them. There are 80,000 to 95,000 clones in the sample; around nine tenths occur only once, and roughly 7.2% lies in the top ten. This specimen consisted of peripheral blood, obtained 28 days after the second AZD1222 dose. Receptor source: an adult who received the AZD1222 COVID-19 vaccine. CDR3s include the opening cysteine and the closing phenylalanine or tryptophan. D genes are given only for firm matches. The size entry is marked missing in some rows and otherwise reads once, few, many or a size class.

TRBJ2-1	TRBD1	TRBV20-1	.	TGCAGTGTAAGGGACAGCAATGAGCAGTTCTTC	CSVRDSNEQFF
TRBJ2-1	TRBD2	TRBV6-2/TRBV6-3	.	TGTGCCAGCAGTTACTCGGGACTAGCTTTAGAGCAGTTCTTC	CASSYSGLALEQFF
TRBJ1-1	.	TRBV7-8	.	TGTGCCAGCCTCCGGGGATTGAACACTGAAGCTTTCTTT	CASLRGLNTEAFF
TRBJ2-7	.	TRBV27	.	TGTGCCAGCAGTTTGATATTGGGCGGAACCCAAGTCGGCGAGCAGTACTTC	CASSLILGGTQVGEQYF
TRBJ2-3	.	TRBV5-1	.	TGCGCCAGCAGCTTGGATGCAGATACGCAGTATTTT	CASSLDADTQYF
TRBJ1-6	.	TRBV4-1	.	TGCGCCAGCAGCCAAGGACGGACGAGCTCCTATAATTCACCCCTCCACTTT	CASSQGRTSSYNSPLHF
TRBJ2-7	TRBD2	TRBV6-5	.	TGTGCCAGCCTGCCGATGACTAGCCCAACCTACGAGCAGTACTTC	CASLPMTSPTYEQYF
TRBJ2-3	.	TRBV2	once	TGTGCCAGCAGTGTCGACAGAGCCCGAACCTCTAGCACAGATACGCAGTATTTT	CASSVDRARTSSTDTQYF
TRBJ2-7	TRBD2	TRBV5-4	.	TGTGCCAGCAGCCGACGGGAGGGTACCTACGAGCAGTACTTC	CASSRREGTYEQYF
TRBJ2-5	.	TRBV29-1	.	TGCAGCGTTGATGACAACCGAGAGACCCAGTACTTC	CSVDDNRETQYF
TRBJ2-1	.	TRBV6-5	.	TGTGCCAGCAGCCGGACTAACTACAATGAGCAGTTCTTC	CASSRTNYNEQFF
TRBJ2-1	.	TRBV4-2	.	TGTGCCAGCAGCCAAGATTTGGGGGTCAATGAGCAGTTCTTC	CASSQDLGVNEQFF
TRBJ1-5	.	TRBV19	.	TGTGCCAGTAGATGGGAGGGAATGCCCCAGCATTTT	CASRWEGMPQHF
TRBJ2-1	.	TRBV5-1	.	TGCGCCAGCAGCTACGCACAGGTCGCCTACAATGAGCAGTTCTTC	CASSYAQVAYNEQFF
TRBJ1-1	.	TRBV7-9	.	TGTGCCAGCAGCTTGAGCGTAGGAAACACTGAAGCTTTCTTT	CASSLSVGNTEAFF
TRBJ1-2	.	TRBV2	.	TGTGCCAGCAGGGAGGGCTTGTATGGCTACACCTTC	CASREGLYGYTF
TRBJ2-5	.	TRBV20-1	.	TGCAGTGCTAGCCCCAGCGGTACCCAGTACTTC	CSASPSGTQYF
TRBJ1-2	TRBD1	TRBV7-2	.	TGTGCCAGCAGCTTGTACCAGGGGGGTTACACCTTC	CASSLYQGGYTF
TRBJ1-1	.	TRBV6-1	.	TGTGCCAGCAGTGAAGGGCCCTGGAGGAACACTGAAGCTTTCTTT	CASSEGPWRNTEAFF
TRBJ2-3	.	TRBV18	.	TGTGCCAGCTCACCATTACAGGGAGAGGATACGCAGTATTTT	CASSPLQGEDTQYF
TRBJ2-2	.	TRBV3-1/TRBV3-2	once	TGTGCCAGCAGCCATGGCGGGATAAACACCGGGGAGCTGTTTTTT	CASSHGGINTGELFF
TRBJ1-1	TRBD1	TRBV28	.	TGTGCCAGCTTCTCTAGGGGGGCAGGGGGCCACACTGAAGCTTTCTTT	CASFSRGAGGHTEAFF
TRBJ2-7	TRBD2	TRBV6-5	.	TGTGCCAGCCGGACTAGCGGGAGATCCTACGAGCAGTACTTC	CASRTSGRSYEQYF
TRBJ2-1	TRBD1	TRBV15	.	TGTGCCACCAGCAGAGATAGAGGACAGGGGGACGAGCAGTTCTTC	CATSRDRGQGDEQFF
TRBJ2-1	.	TRBV4-1	.	TGCGCCAGCAGCCAAGATTCCAGGGAGGCCAATGAGCAGTTCTTC	CASSQDSREANEQFF
TRBJ2-5	.	TRBV27	.	TGTGCCAGCAGTTTATATTCAGGAGGGCCGGAGACCCAGTACTTC	CASSLYSGGPETQYF
TRBJ1-1	TRBD1	TRBV27	.	TGTGCCAGCAGTTCCGGACAGGGGGCCACTGAAGCTTTCTTT	CASSSGQGATEAFF
TRBJ2-5	TRBD1	TRBV19	.	TGTGCCAGTAGTTCAGGACAGGGGGCACGGGAGACCCAGTACTTC	CASSSGQGARETQYF
TRBJ1-1	.	TRBV19	.	TGTGCCAGTAGTATAGTAGCAGGGGAGGACACTGAAGCTTTCTTT	CASSIVAGEDTEAFF
TRBJ1-2	TRBD1	TRBV7-2	.	TGTGCCAGCAGCGTCCGTCCGGGCGCCAGGGGGCTGGGCTACACCTTC	CASSVRPGARGLGYTF
TRBJ2-1	.	TRBV6-4	.	TGTGCCAGCAGTGCGGACAATTACAATGAGCAGTTCTTC	CASSADNYNEQFF
TRBJ2-7	.	TRBV21-1	few	TGTGCCAGCAGCAAAGGACTTCCTCTATACTTC	CASSKGLPLYF
TRBJ1-1	.	TRBV9	.	TGTGCCAGCAGCGTAGGTAAGAACACTGAAGCTTTCTTT	CASSVGKNTEAFF
TRBJ1-4	.	TRBV6-5	.	TGTGCCAGCAGTTACGGTGGAAATGAAAAACTGTTTTTT	CASSYGGNEKLFF
TRBJ2-3	.	TRBV6-1	.	TGTGCCAGCAGTGAACGGCGGGAAAGCACAGATACGCAGTATTTT	CASSERRESTDTQYF
TRBJ2-1	TRBD2	TRBV28	.	TGTGCCAGCAGTCCTTCTAGCGGAGTGAGCTCCTACAATGAGCAGTTCTTC	CASSPSSGVSSYNEQFF
TRBJ2-1	TRBD2	TRBV11-2	few	TGTGCCAGCAGCTTAGTGGGACTAGCAAATGAGCAGTTCTTC	CASSLVGLANEQFF
TRBJ2-5	.	TRBV27	.	TGTGCCAGCAGCCCTTCCGGGTCGGCGCAAGAGACCCAGTACTTC	CASSPSGSAQETQYF
TRBJ2-3	.	TRBV2	.	TGTGCCAGCAGTGAAGCGACAGGGTTGGGGACTAGCACAGATACGCAGTATTTT	CASSEATGLGTSTDTQYF
TRBJ1-1	.	TRBV18	.	TGTGCCAGCTCACCACAGGAAGGGGTGGCGAACACTGAAGCTTTCTTT	CASSPQEGVANTEAFF
TRBJ2-3	.	TRBV11-2	.	TGTGCCAGCAGCTTAGAAGTCACAGATACGCAGTATTTT	CASSLEVTDTQYF
TRBJ1-1	TRBD1	TRBV3-1/TRBV3-2	few	TGTGCCAGCAGCCAAGGACTATCCGGGACAGCGAACACTGAAGCTTTCTTT	CASSQGLSGTANTEAFF
TRBJ2-5	.	TRBV11-1	once	TGTGCCAGCAGGTCTGGGAGTACGCGAGAGACCCAGTACTTC	CASRSGSTRETQYF
TRBJ1-5	.	TRBV2	.	TGTGCCAGCAGTGAACTCCGACAGGAGGGGGATCAGCCCCAGCATTTT	CASSELRQEGDQPQHF
TRBJ1-3	.	TRBV27	.	TGTGCCAGCAGTTTGAGTTTTTCTGGAAACACCATATATTTT	CASSLSFSGNTIYF
TRBJ2-1	TRBD2	TRBV4-2	.	TGTGCCAGCAGCGCAAGGTCCGGGAGTCGGGAGGACAATGAGCAGTTCTTC	CASSARSGSREDNEQFF
TRBJ2-3	.	TRBV3-1/TRBV3-2	.	TGTGCCAGCAGCCAAGTCGCTAGCAGGACAGATACGCAGTATTTT	CASSQVASRTDTQYF
TRBJ2-7	.	TRBV28	.	TGTGCCAGCAGTCCGCCTATTTACTACGAGCAGTACTTC	CASSPPIYYEQYF